The 8 T cell receptor beta chains listed next were all sequenced from one sample in a study of blood T cell repertoires in COVID-19. Profiled with immunoSEQ multiplex PCR; TCRdb holds only in-frame clones, not every one. The table has under 150,000 clones, roughly 84% seen once. The sample consisted of PBMCs or T cells enriched from blood (not recorded which). The receptors were gathered from a woman aged 45-65 years who had been exposed to COVID-19.

The chain couples TRBV7-8 to TRBJ2-3, with 15 bases that match TRBD2. Germline loops: CDR1 SGHVS, CDR2 FQNEAQ. V shed 6 bases, J shed 3 bases, and the junction held 7 bases outside the gene matches. CDR3 length: 17 residues. The CDR3 protein is CASSTGTSGGRTDTQYF. Written as DNA, the CDR3 is TGTGCCAGCAGTACCGGGACTAGCGGGGGGCGGACAGATACGCAGTATTTT.

This chain links TRBV7-6 with TRBJ2-7, with 11 positions matching TRBD2. V lost 2 bases to trimming and J lost 1 base; unmatched junction nucleotides: 4. The germline CDR1 and CDR2 sequences are SGHVS and FNYEAQ. The CDR3 contains 16 residues. CDR3 residues: CASSLTSGSGSYEQYF. CDR3 nucleotides: TGTGCCAGCAGCTTAACTAGCGGGAGCGGGTCCTACGAGCAGTACTTC. Filled out from reference TRBV7-6 and TRBJ2-7, the complete variable domain reads GAGVSQSPRYKVTKRGQDVALRCDPISGHVSLYWYRQALGQGPEFLTYFNYEAQQDKSGLPNDRFSAERPEGSISTLTIQRTEQRDSAMYRCASSLTSGSGSYEQYFGPGTRLTVT.

The chain is built from TRBV3-1 (or the pseudogene TRBV3-2) and TRBJ2-7, with 11 positions matching TRBD1. Trimming at V came to 4 bases and at J to 5 bases, leaving 4 bases not matched to a gene. The CDR3 extends over 14 amino acids. CDR1 and CDR2 from the germline V gene are LGHDT and YNNKEL (reference sequence). The CDR3 protein is CASSLGTGGNEQYF. The DNA for the CDR3 is TGTGCCAGCAGCCTTGGGACAGGGGGTAACGAGCAGTACTTC.

This rearrangement joins TRBV27 to TRBJ2-3, with 13 bases identical to TRBD2. Trimming cost V 8 bases and J 0 bases; bases outside gene matches: 5. Germline lookup yields CDR1 MNHEY and CDR2 SMNVEV (reference sequence). The CDR3 extends over 16 amino acids. As DNA, the CDR3 is TGTGCCAGCCTGGGACTAGCGGGAATGAGCACAGATACGCAGTATTTT. This gives the protein CASLGLAGMSTDTQYF.

This rearrangement joins TRBV7-9 to TRBJ2-4; 7 positions match TRBD2. With V trimmed by 5 bases and J by 14 bases, 6 bases remained unmatched. CDR1 and CDR2 (germline): SEHNR, FQNEAQ (reference sequence). The CDR3 spans 11 residues. Here the CDR3 reads CASSTVGGEYF. The CDR3 DNA reads TGTGCCAGCAGCACTGTGGGAGGGGAGTACTTC.

The chain links TRBV7-3 to TRBJ2-3; TRBD2 matches 8 bases. The CDR3 runs to 15 residues. Germline trimming cut 2 bases from V and 6 bases from J; bases unmatched to any gene: 7. The V gene's germline CDR1 is SGHTA and CDR2 FQGTGA. CDR3 in DNA: TGTGCCAGCAGCTTAGCGGGGGGTCACAGGGATACGCAGTATTTT. It yields the protein CASSLAGGHRDTQYF.

The rearrangement uses TRBV3-1 (or the pseudogene TRBV3-2) and TRBJ2-2; 8 bases fit TRBD2. Trimming removed 1 base from V and 5 bases from J; junction bases left unmatched: 6. Germline CDR1 LGHDT, CDR2 YNNKEL (reference sequence). The CDR3 is 16 residues long. The CDR3: CASSQAGGARTGELFF. The CDR3 DNA sequence: TGTGCCAGCAGCCAAGCCGGGGGGGCGCGAACCGGGGAGCTGTTTTTT.

This clone was detected once. The chain links TRBV5-4 to TRBJ2-2; D is unresolved. V was cut by 0 bases and J by 2 bases, with 8 bases left in between. Germline V lookup: CDR1 SGHNT, CDR2 YYREEE (reference sequence). The CDR3 is 15 amino acids. The CDR3 region has the DNA TGTGCCAGCAGCTTGGGGCACGCTAACACCGGGGAGCTGTTTTTT. This encodes CASSLGHANTGELFF.